A single sample is the source of the 27 T cell receptor beta chains below, sequenced in a study of Graves' ophthalmopathy and Graves' hyperthyroidism. The TCR beta CDR3 regions underwent amplification from RNA transcripts. The first round was an RT-PCR with HTBI primers, and the second round was a multiplex PCR. MiXCR, applied by TCRdb to the multiplex PCR reads, yields one record per CDR3 protein. The top ten clones hold roughly 7% of a sample with about 380,000 distinct CDR3 sequences, 15% of them seen once. The sequenced material came from peripheral blood. The receptors here all came from a woman younger than 30 with stable Graves' hyperthyroidism.

This clonotype was seen many times. The CDR3 nucleotides are TGCGCCAGCAGCTTGGCACCTGAGGGGGACGAGCAGTACTTC. Its protein is CASSLAPEGDEQYF. The chain carries TRBV5-1 and TRBJ2-7; D is perhaps TRBD1 (6 bases). The V end lost 0 bases, the J end lost 5 bases, and 12 bases lay between the germline ends. The CDR3 runs to 14 residues. Germline assignment: CDR1 SGHRS and CDR2 YFSETQ.

V gene TRBV2 combines with J gene TRBJ2-7; no clear D. The CDR3 covers 13 residues. V lost 2 bases and J lost 7, with 12 bases in between. Germline CDR1 is SNHLY and CDR2 is FYNNEI. CDR3 in DNA: TGTGCCAGCAGTGAAAACAGCCCCTGGGAGCAGTACTTC. Its protein product is CASSENSPWEQYF.

This clonotype was detected many times. V usage is TRBV4-1 and J usage is TRBJ1-5; no firm D call. V was clipped by 0 bases and J by 3 bases, with 9 bases between them. The CDR3 is 15 amino acids. The germline gives CDR1 MGHRA, CDR2 YSYEKL. CDR3 nucleotides: TGCGCCAGCAGCCAAGATAGGTTCCCCAATCAGCCCCAGCATTTT. Translating gives CASSQDRFPNQPQHF.

This clonotype was detected ten times or more. The chain joins TRBV12-5 to TRBJ2-7; no clear D. V dropped 1 base and J dropped 5 bases, with 6 bases sitting between them. The CDR3 totals 12 residues. Germline loops: CDR1 LGHNT, CDR2 FRNRAP. CDR3 protein: CASGLGFNEQYF. Here the CDR3 DNA reads TGTGCTAGTGGTTTGGGCTTCAACGAGCAGTACTTC.

This chain links TRBV6-1 with TRBJ2-7; 7 nucleotides match TRBD2. This CDR3 has 16 amino acids. V shed 5 bases, J shed 0 bases, and the junction held 10 bases outside the gene matches. Germline-derived CDR1 and CDR2 are MNHNS and SASEGT. CDR3 bases: TGTGCCAGCAGTAGGATCAGCGGGACGTACTCCTACGAGCAGTACTTC. Translation: CASSRISGTYSYEQYF.

The J gene is TRBJ2-7, the V gene TRBV11-2; TRBD1 matches at 9 bases. V dropped 5 bases and J dropped 5; count of bases not matched to a gene: 10. Germline-derived CDR1 and CDR2 are SGHAT and FQNNGV. CDR3 length: 15 amino acids. This chain's CDR3 is CASSPPGQGPHEQYF. CDR3 nucleotide sequence: TGTGCCAGCAGCCCCCCCGGACAGGGGCCCCACGAGCAGTACTTC.

This clonotype was seen repeatedly, ten times or more. The chain joins TRBV5-1 to TRBJ1-1; no clear D. Germline loops: CDR1 SGHRS, CDR2 YFSETQ. This CDR3 has 14 residues. V lost 4 bases, J lost 1 base, and 11 bases lay in between. CDR3 region: CASSAYRENTEAFF. CDR3 nucleotide sequence: TGCGCCAGCAGCGCTTACAGAGAGAACACTGAAGCTTTCTTT.

This chain uses TRBV10-2 with TRBJ1-1; maybe TRBD1 (6 bases). Deletions cut 4 bases from V and 11 bases from J, with 14 bases between. The length of the CDR3 is 12 residues. CDR1 is WSHSY and CDR2 is SAAADI in the germline V gene. CDR3 DNA sequence: TGCGCCAGCAGTGCGGGGGGGCCGGCGGCTTTCTTT. It encodes CASSAGGPAAFF.

The rearrangement joins TRBV19 to TRBJ1-1, with no clear D. CDR1 is LNHDA and CDR2 is SQIVND in the germline V gene (reference sequence). The CDR3 length is 15 residues. V was trimmed by 5 bases and J by 3 bases, leaving 16 bases between them. CDR3 residues: CASSSIRNSHTEAFF. DNA of the CDR3: TGTGCCAGTAGTTCGATAAGGAACAGCCACACTGAAGCTTTCTTT. Variable domain in full (rest from reference TRBV19 and TRBJ1-1): DGGITQSPKYLFRKEGQNVTLSCEQNLNHDAMYWYRQDPGQGLRLIYYSQIVNDFQKGDIAEGYSVSREKKESFPLTVTSAQKNPTAFYLCASSSIRNSHTEAFFGQGTRLTVV.

This clonotype has at least ten counts. The V gene is TRBV12-3 or TRBV12-4, the J gene TRBJ1-1; 9 nucleotides agree with TRBD1. This CDR3 has 15 amino acids. Germline trimming cut 7 bases from V and 6 bases from J; bases unmatched to any gene: 12. The CDR3 region has the DNA TGTGCCAGCACCAAACTCCGACAGGGGGGAGCTGAAGCTTTCTTT. Translated, it gives CASTKLRQGGAEAFF.

This clonotype has at least ten counts. The rearrangement joins TRBV12-3 or TRBV12-4 to TRBJ2-7, with 8 positions matching TRBD2. The trim removed 3 bases at V and 4 bases at J, leaving 8 bases unmatched. This CDR3 region has 15 residues. As DNA, the CDR3 is TGTGCCAGCAGTTTCGGGGGGGGCTTGATGTACGAGCAGTACTTC. Translating it yields CASSFGGGLMYEQYF.

This clonotype was seen at least ten times. The gene calls are TRBV2 and TRBJ1-4; D is undetermined. The CDR3 runs 15 residues. Looked up from germline, CDR1 is SNHLY and CDR2 is FYNNEI. The V gene lost 4 bases and the J gene lost 4 bases, with 13 bases spanning the gap. The CDR3 DNA is TGTGCCAGCAGTGTTAGGACCTTGGGTAATGAAAAACTGTTTTTT. It translates to CASSVRTLGNEKLFF.

There are many counts of this clonotype. The gene calls are TRBV7-6 and TRBJ1-1, with D tentatively TRBD1 (5 bases). The CDR3 is made up of 15 amino acids. The V gene's germline CDR1 is SGHVS and CDR2 FNYEAQ. Trimming shortened V by 6 bases and J by 2 bases, and 16 bases separated the two germline ends. CDR3 sequence (DNA): TGTGCCAGCAGATTATCGGGGGGAAAAAACACTGAAGCTTTCTTT. The encoded protein is CASRLSGGKNTEAFF.

This clonotype occurred many times. V and J are TRBV2 and TRBJ2-4, with D unresolved. Trimming removed 10 bases at V and 0 bases at J, with 16 bases between. This CDR3 has 15 residues. CDR1 and CDR2 (germline): SNHLY, FYNNEI. The CDR3 protein is CATRPNSGAKNIQYF. CDR3 bases: TGTGCCACCCGACCGAACTCGGGAGCCAAAAACATTCAGTACTTC.

A few counts support this clonotype. This sequence joins TRBV29-1 and TRBJ2-7; 8 nucleotides line up with TRBD1. V was pared by 7 bases and J by 6 bases, with 8 bases of the junction left unmatched. In germline, CDR1 is SQVTM, CDR2 ANQGSEA. The CDR3 is 12 amino acids. Written as DNA, the CDR3 is TGCAGCGCCCTGGACAGGGCTCCCGAGCAGTACTTC. This sequence encodes CSALDRAPEQYF.

This clonotype was seen ten or more times. The chain has TRBV6-2 or TRBV6-3 and TRBJ2-7; tentatively, D is TRBD2 (5 bases). Trimming stripped 0 bases from V and 5 bases from J, with 8 bases between. The CDR3 spans 13 residues. Germline values: CDR1 MNHEY, CDR2 SVGEGT. The CDR3 region is CASSYSMRDEQYF. Here the CDR3 DNA reads TGTGCCAGCAGTTACTCTATGCGGGACGAGCAGTACTTC.

On this clonotype itself: A read error may be the cause here, since a much bigger clone is one base away. The DNA is left out, because the CDR3 cannot be placed on it with certainty; the CDR3 is given as TCRdb lists it. J is TRBJ1-1 and V is TRBV12-5; TRBD1, the table's D call, was not compared with the DNA. The CDR3 extends over 13 residues, inclusive of both ends. In germline, CDR1 is LGHNT, CDR2 FRNRAP. The CDR3: CASGFGGGTEACF.

This clonotype occurred many times. This chain uses TRBV20-1 with TRBJ2-5, with TRBD2 identical over 7 bases. The J segment lost 3 bases and the V segment lost 1 base, leaving 5 bases of the junction unmatched. CDR1 and CDR2 from the germline V gene are DFQATT and SNEGSKA (reference sequence). CDR3 length: 14 residues. CDR3 loop: CSARGGGREETQYF. In nucleotides, the CDR3 is TGCAGTGCTAGAGGGGGGGGAAGGGAAGAGACCCAGTACTTC.

This clonotype was recorded at least ten times. The chain combines TRBV12-3 or TRBV12-4 with TRBJ1-1; D not certain. The CDR3 runs 12 residues. Between the trimmed V and J ends, which lost 3 bases and 7 bases, there was a span of 9 bases. This CDR3 reads CASSFLVGEAFF. For the CDR3, the DNA is TGTGCCAGCAGTTTCCTGGTTGGTGAAGCTTTCTTT.

This clonotype has ten or more counts. This chain links TRBV12-3 or TRBV12-4 with TRBJ1-1; D remains ambiguous. The CDR3 has 14 residues. Deletions cut 6 bases from V and 0 bases from J, with 11 bases between. The CDR3 spells CASSHHGVNTEAFF. The CDR3 bases are TGTGCCAGCAGCCATCACGGAGTGAACACTGAAGCTTTCTTT.

This clonotype was picked up many times. The V gene is TRBV19, the J gene TRBJ1-2, with 7 nucleotides matching TRBD1. Germline V gene sequence: CDR1 LNHDA, CDR2 SQIVND (reference sequence). This CDR3 has 15 amino acids. V gave up 7 bases and J gave up 0 bases; unmatched junction bases: 8. This CDR3 is CASTTTGTANYGYTF. In DNA form, the CDR3 reads TGTGCCAGTACCACAACCGGGACAGCTAACTATGGCTACACCTTC.

To note about this clonotype: This may stem from a read error, because a much larger clone lies one nucleotide away. The chain carries TRBV20-1 and TRBJ1-1, with TRBD1 as a possible D gene (5 bases). CDR3 length equals 13 residues. CDR1 is DFQATT and CDR2 is SNEGSKA in the germline V gene (reference sequence). The CDR3: CSARVPGNTEACF. The CDR3 coding sequence is TGCAGTGCTAGAGTCCCAGGGAACACTGAAGCTTGCTTT.

This clonotype was seen repeatedly, ten times or more. The chain is built from TRBV10-1 and TRBJ2-5, with TRBD1 identical over 7 bases. This CDR3 spans 15 amino acids. CDR1 and CDR2 (germline): WNHNN, SYGVQD (reference sequence). V trimming: 1 base; J trimming: 2 bases; junction bases outside the gene matches: 4. The CDR3 DNA sequence: TGCGCCAGCAGTGAGTTCGGGACAGCACAAGAGACCCAGTACTTC. It translates to CASSEFGTAQETQYF.

Ten or more counts support this clonotype. The chain joins TRBV7-2 to TRBJ1-1; 7 nucleotides line up with TRBD1. In germline, CDR1 is SGHTA, CDR2 FQGNSA. V was clipped by 7 bases and J by 3 bases; unmatched bases: 14. This CDR3 spans 16 amino acids. This CDR3 reads CASTLFTKGADTEAFF. DNA of the CDR3: TGTGCCAGCACCCTGTTTACGAAGGGGGCAGACACTGAAGCTTTCTTT. Based on the CDR3 plus reference TRBV7-2 and TRBJ1-1, the full variable domain is GAGVSQSPSNKVTEKGKDVELRCDPISGHTALYWYRQSLGQGLEFLIYFQGNSAPDKSGLPSDRFSAERTGGSVSTLTIQRTQQEDSAVYLCASTLFTKGADTEAFFGQGTRLTVV.

This clonotype has ten or more counts. This chain links TRBV6-5 with TRBJ1-5; D not certain. Trimming shortened V by 6 bases and J by 8 bases, and 11 bases separated the two germline ends. The CDR3 covers 12 residues. From germline, CDR1 is MNHEY and CDR2 SVGAGI. CDR3 in amino acids: CASSRFLKPQHF. For the CDR3, the DNA is TGTGCCAGCAGCCGGTTTTTGAAGCCCCAGCATTTT.

This clonotype was seen ten or more times. J is TRBJ1-2 and V is TRBV12-3 or TRBV12-4; 10 nucleotides match TRBD1. V was clipped by 7 bases and J by 8 bases; unmatched bases: 7. The CDR3 runs 13 residues. CDR3 bases: TGTGCCAGCATTGGACAGGGGGTATACGGCTACACCTTC. Encoded protein: CASIGQGVYGYTF.

This clonotype appeared many times. This chain uses TRBV5-1 with TRBJ2-5; D perhaps matches TRBD2 (6 bases). The CDR3 sequence is 15 residues long. V was trimmed by 4 bases and J by 5 bases, leaving 18 bases between them. From germline, CDR1 is SGHRS and CDR2 YFSETQ. CDR3 DNA: TGCGCCAGCAGCCCAATCGGCGGGGATTTGGAGACCCAGTACTTC. Translated, it gives CASSPIGGDLETQYF.